These 30 T cell receptor beta chains were sequenced from one sample in a study of T-cell reconstitution after alpha-beta-depleted transplantation in children. Library preparation (for TCRbeta) was performed with unique molecular identifiers. TCRdb itself ran the PCR reads through MiXCR, one entry per CDR3 protein. The sample carries 400,000 to 450,000 distinct CDR3 sequences, over 40% recorded once. The sequences come from PBMCs, collected before TCRalphabeta/CD19-depleted stem cell transplant. Receptors were obtained from a girl aged 2 to 10 with aplastic anemia, due to receive a stem cell transplant.

The chain carries TRBV3-1 and TRBJ2-1; maybe TRBD1 (6 bases). The CDR3 runs 14 residues. The V end lost 4 bases, the J end lost 7 bases, and 14 bases lay between the germline ends. CDR1 and CDR2 (germline): LGHDT, YNNKEL (reference sequence). The CDR3 nucleotides read TGTGCCAGCAGCCCGGCAGGGGCACTGAATGAGCAGTTCTTC. It translates to CASSPAGALNEQFF.

This clonotype was counted many times. The chain has TRBV5-1 and TRBJ2-1; 14 positions agree with TRBD2. Germline V gene data show CDR1 as SGHRS and CDR2 as YFSETQ. V trimming: 3 bases; J trimming: 8 bases; junction bases outside the gene matches: 4. This CDR3 comprises 15 residues. Here the CDR3 reads CASSSPGLAGDEQFF. The DNA of the CDR3 is TGCGCCAGCAGCTCACCGGGACTAGCGGGAGATGAGCAGTTCTTC.

This chain connects TRBV20-1 to TRBJ1-1, with 8 bases that match TRBD1. Germline values: CDR1 DFQATT, CDR2 SNEGSKA (reference sequence). V lost 6 bases and J lost 0; bases outside the gene matches: 3. The CDR3 extends over 13 amino acids. The CDR3 sequence: CSAPDRVNTEAFF. The CDR3 DNA sequence: TGCAGTGCCCCGGACAGGGTGAACACTGAAGCTTTCTTT.

This clonotype was recorded a few times. The V and J genes are TRBV12-3 or TRBV12-4 and TRBJ2-1, with TRBD1 matching over 8 bases. This CDR3 contains 15 residues. V gave up 6 bases and J gave up 5 bases; unmatched junction bases: 9. This CDR3 is CASSRDRGRNNEQFF. CDR3 bases: TGTGCCAGCAGCCGAGACAGGGGCAGGAACAATGAGCAGTTCTTC.

This clonotype was recorded a few times. V gene TRBV20-1 combines with J gene TRBJ1-5; D unclear. The V gene lost 4 bases and the J gene lost 3 bases, with 10 bases spanning the gap. Germline CDR1 DFQATT, CDR2 SNEGSKA (reference sequence). The CDR3 contains 13 residues. For the CDR3, the DNA is TGCAGTGCTATTAGTGAAAACAATCAGCCCCAGCATTTT. This gives the protein CSAISENNQPQHF.

V usage is TRBV15 and J usage is TRBJ1-1; a possible D gene is TRBD1 (6 bases). CDR1 LNHNV and CDR2 YYDKDF come from the germline V gene (reference sequence). The ends were cut back, 0 bases at V and 0 bases at J, with 11 bases in the middle. The length of the CDR3 is 16 residues. The CDR3 DNA follows: TGTGCCACCAGCAGAGACAGGGGTGGATTGAACACTGAAGCTTTCTTT. Protein sequence: CATSRDRGGLNTEAFF.

This chain uses TRBV6-2 or TRBV6-3 with TRBJ1-2, with TRBD1 matching over 11 bases. Germline CDR1 MNHEY, CDR2 SVGEGT. CDR3 size: 15 residues. V shed 5 bases and J 8 bases; nucleotides not matched to a gene: 10. In DNA form, the CDR3 reads TGTGCCAGCAGTATTCCGGGACAGGGGGAAAAAGGCTACACCTTC. Protein sequence: CASSIPGQGEKGYTF.

This clonotype was observed a few times. The rearrangement links TRBV7-3 to TRBJ2-5, with D perhaps TRBD1 or TRBD2 (5 bases each). The CDR3 is 14 residues long. Germline values: CDR1 SGHTA, CDR2 FQGTGA. Trimming stripped 5 bases from V and 2 bases from J, with 12 bases between. CDR3 region: CASSKRGSQETQYF. In DNA form, the CDR3 reads TGTGCCAGCAGCAAACGGGGCTCTCAAGAGACCCAGTACTTC.

The chain is built from TRBV2 and TRBJ2-1, with 11 bases lining up with TRBD2. The length of the CDR3 is 13 residues. J lost 10 bases, V lost 4 bases, and 3 bases had no gene match. Germline V CDR1 and CDR2: SNHLY, FYNNEI. The CDR3 region has the DNA TGTGCCAGCAGTGGCGGGACTAGCGGAGAGCAGTTCTTC. It is translated as CASSGGTSGEQFF.

This clonotype was recorded a few times. The rearrangement uses TRBV7-9 and TRBJ2-5; D is unresolved. The CDR3 totals 14 residues. V was trimmed by 5 bases and J by 2 bases, leaving 12 bases between them. Germline assignment: CDR1 SEHNR and CDR2 FQNEAQ (reference sequence). This CDR3 reads CASSMTAYQETQYF. The CDR3 nucleotides read TGTGCCAGCAGCATGACTGCTTATCAAGAGACCCAGTACTTC.

CDR3 coding DNA: TGTGCCAGCAGCAAGACGGGACCCGTCTCCTACGAGCAGTACTTC. Translating it yields CASSKTGPVSYEQYF. This chain joins TRBV7-2 and TRBJ2-7; D may be TRBD1 or TRBD2 (5 bases each). The CDR3 runs 15 residues. Per the germline V gene, CDR1 is SGHTA and CDR2 is FQGNSA. Trimming took 5 bases from V and 0 from J, leaving 14 bases between them.

The chain is built from TRBV5-5 and TRBJ2-2; D not certain. Trimming removed 1 base at V and 6 bases at J, with 7 bases between. The CDR3 has 13 amino acids. Germline CDR1 SGHKS, CDR2 YYEKEE (reference sequence). As DNA, the CDR3 is TGTGCCAGCAGCTTGACGGCGGCCGGGGAGCTGTTTTTT. This encodes CASSLTAAGELFF.

The chain joins TRBV30 to TRBJ2-7; 14 positions agree with TRBD2. Trimming removed 4 bases from V and 4 bases from J; junction bases left unmatched: 9. The germline CDR1 and CDR2 sequences are GTSNPN and SVGIG (reference sequence). The CDR3 length is 16 residues. In DNA form, the CDR3 reads TGTGCCTGGACGTGGACTAGCGGGAGGACTGGTTACGAGCAGTACTTC. Its translation: CAWTWTSGRTGYEQYF.

In this sample, this clonotype turned up many times. J is TRBJ2-7 and V is TRBV12-3 or TRBV12-4, with TRBD2 matching over 7 bases. V gave up 5 bases and J gave up 6 bases; unmatched junction bases: 4. This CDR3 is built from 12 residues. The CDR3 sequence is CASSGGGVEQYF. CDR3 sequence (DNA): TGTGCCAGCAGTGGGGGAGGGGTCGAGCAGTACTTC.

The V call is TRBV7-2, the J call TRBJ2-3; D is unclear. Per the germline V gene, CDR1 is SGHTA and CDR2 is FQGNSA. This CDR3 spans 15 amino acids. Trimming left V 0 bases short and J 0 bases short, with 7 bases between. The CDR3 region has the DNA TGTGCCAGCAGCTTAGCCAGTAGAAGCACAGATACGCAGTATTTT. Its protein is CASSLASRSTDTQYF.

The sample holds many counts of this clonotype. The V gene is TRBV12-3 or TRBV12-4, the J gene TRBJ2-1; TRBD2 matches at 10 bases. The CDR3 spans 14 residues. The trim removed 5 bases at V and 4 bases at J, leaving 2 bases unmatched. The CDR3 DNA is TGTGCCAGCAGTAGCGGGAGGGATTACAATGAGCAGTTCTTC. This encodes CASSSGRDYNEQFF.

The sample holds many counts of this clonotype. V usage is TRBV24-1 and J usage is TRBJ2-3, with D maybe TRBD2 (6 bases). This CDR3 is 15 amino acids long. Germline V CDR1 and CDR2: KGHDR, SFDVKD. V gave up 4 bases and J gave up 4 bases, with 14 bases separating them. In DNA form, the CDR3 reads TGTGCCACCAGTGACCCCGTAGTAGCGGCAGATACGCAGTATTTT. This sequence encodes CATSDPVVAADTQYF.

In its sample, this clonotype was seen a few times. The chain links TRBV20-1 to TRBJ1-5; 9 bases match TRBD1. The CDR3 is 17 residues long. Per the germline V gene, CDR1 is DFQATT and CDR2 is SNEGSKA (reference sequence). V dropped 5 bases and J dropped 0; count of bases not matched to a gene: 11. The CDR3 reads CSAGGSGTGYSNQPQHF. CDR3 nucleotides: TGCAGTGCTGGGGGCTCCGGGACAGGGTATAGCAATCAGCCCCAGCATTTT.

For this clonotype: Compared with germline, one end of the junction differs, possibly owing to a read error. This sequence joins TRBV7-6 and TRBJ1-2; TRBD1 is a possible D gene (5 bases). The CDR3 extends over 13 amino acids. Germline CDR1 reads SGHVS; CDR2 reads FNYEAQ. CDR3 nucleotide sequence: TGTGCCAGCAGCGAAACAGGAATGTATGCCTACACCTTC. Amino acids: CASSETGMYAYTF. The full variable domain, with the rest looked up from reference TRBV7-6 and TRBJ1-2, is GAGVSQSPRYKVTKRGQDVALRCDPISGHVSLYWYRQALGQGPEFLTYFNYEAQQDKSGLPNDRFSAERPEGSISTLTIQRTEQRDSAMYRCASSETGMYAYTFGSGTRLTVV.

A note on this clonotype: At one end the junction does not follow the germline gene, possibly because of a read error. This rearrangement joins TRBV7-8 to TRBJ2-7; 13 bases are shared with TRBD2. The germline gives CDR1 SGHVS, CDR2 FQNEAQ. The CDR3 spans 13 residues. The CDR3 region is CASSYRLAGGLDF. DNA for the CDR3: TGTGCCAGCAGCTACCGACTAGCGGGGGGATTGGACTTC.

This clonotype came up many times. This chain uses TRBV4-3 with TRBJ2-2; D is undetermined. The CDR3 length is 16 residues. Trimming pared 4 bases from V and 0 bases from J, leaving 12 bases between. Germline lookup yields CDR1 LGHNA and CDR2 YSLEER. The CDR3 loop is CASSPKQNANTGELFF. CDR3 bases: TGCGCCAGCAGCCCTAAACAGAACGCGAACACCGGGGAGCTGTTTTTT.

This clonotype has at least ten counts. The chain has TRBV12-3 or TRBV12-4 and TRBJ2-2; 7 positions match TRBD2. The CDR3 extends over 15 amino acids. V dropped 6 bases and J dropped 6; count of bases not matched to a gene: 10. CDR3 nucleotide sequence: TGTGCCAGCAGCCGGGGCGGGAGTCTCCCCGGGGAGCTGTTTTTT. Protein product: CASSRGGSLPGELFF.

This clonotype was seen many times. One junction end disagrees with the germline gene, perhaps due to a read error. This rearrangement joins TRBV18 to TRBJ1-1; 7 nucleotides align to TRBD1. The CDR3 covers 14 residues. CDR1 is KGHSH, CDR2 LQKENI, per germline. DNA of the CDR3: TGCGCCAGCAGCCCTCAGGGGGGGAACACTGAAGCTTTCTTT. This codes for CASSPQGGNTEAFF.

The V call is TRBV24-1, the J call TRBJ2-1, with TRBD1 matching over 8 bases. The CDR3 covers 15 residues. In germline, CDR1 is KGHDR, CDR2 SFDVKD. The V gene end was trimmed by 3 bases and the J gene end by 9 bases; junction bases not matched to a gene: 9. The CDR3 loop is CATSDQGQGWSEQFF. The CDR3 DNA reads TGTGCCACCAGTGATCAAGGACAGGGTTGGAGTGAGCAGTTCTTC.

This clonotype came up once. V is TRBV9 and J is TRBJ2-3; 7 positions match TRBD2. Trimming removed 0 bases from V and 0 bases from J; junction bases left unmatched: 7. The CDR3 is 17 amino acids. Germline V gives CDR1 SGDLS, CDR2 YYNGEE. The CDR3: CASSVAWSSGSTDTQYF. In DNA, the CDR3 is TGTGCCAGCAGCGTAGCTTGGAGTAGCGGGAGCACAGATACGCAGTATTTT.

This clonotype was observed many times. The chain is built from TRBV7-9 and TRBJ1-1, with no clear D. Trimming took 4 bases from V and 2 from J, leaving 8 bases between them. Germline V CDR1 and CDR2: SEHNR, FQNEAQ (reference sequence). The CDR3 sequence is 13 residues long. CDR3 residues: CASSSPENTEAFF. CDR3 bases: TGTGCCAGCAGCTCCCCCGAAAACACTGAAGCTTTCTTT.

This clonotype was found many times. This rearrangement joins TRBV6-2 or TRBV6-3 to TRBJ2-7; no firm D call. Germline V gives CDR1 MNHEY, CDR2 SVGEGT. V lost 4 bases and J lost 7, with 14 bases in between. CDR3 length equals 13 residues. The CDR3 coding sequence is TGTGCCAGCAGTTTCGGCGGAGCCTTGGAGCAGTACTTC. Translating gives CASSFGGALEQYF.

The rearrangement uses TRBV19 and TRBJ2-1; D remains ambiguous. CDR1 is LNHDA, CDR2 SQIVND, per germline (reference sequence). CDR3 length: 16 residues. The V and J ends lost 1 base and 4 bases respectively, with 14 bases between them. The DNA for the CDR3 is TGTGCCAGTAGTATAGCAGGAATAGCTGGGTACAATGAGCAGTTCTTC. It yields the protein CASSIAGIAGYNEQFF.

The rearrangement joins TRBV7-9 to TRBJ1-1; no definite D call. Germline V gene data show CDR1 as SEHNR and CDR2 as FQNEAQ (reference sequence). V was clipped by 4 bases and J by 6 bases, with 6 bases between them. This CDR3 is 11 amino acids long. For the CDR3, the DNA is TGTGCCAGCAGCTCAACCGCTGAAGCTTTCTTT. Encoded protein: CASSSTAEAFF.

This clonotype was seen ten or more times. This chain connects TRBV2 to TRBJ2-1, with no clear D. Trimming shortened V by 6 bases and J by 0 bases, and 9 bases separated the two germline ends. CDR3 length equals 14 residues. The V gene's germline CDR1 is SNHLY and CDR2 FYNNEI. CDR3 DNA sequence: TGTGCCAGCAGCGCAGGTAGCTCCTACAATGAGCAGTTCTTC. Protein product: CASSAGSSYNEQFF. Looking up the rest from reference TRBV2 and TRBJ2-1 gives the full variable domain: EPEVTQTPSHQVTQMGQEVILRCVPISNHLYFYWYRQILGQKVEFLVSFYNNEISEKSEIFDDQFSVERPDGSNFTLKIRSTKLEDSAMYFCASSAGSSYNEQFFGPGTRLTVL.